In this sample, the clone carrying this T cell receptor beta chain turned up a few times. Its target is not known. This sample is drawn from a study of T-cell memory formation after mild COVID-19. Overall study context: The two donors had largely donor-specific TCR clusters. Study-level findings and limits: Cross-reactive memory appears to have joined, as suggested by some responding clones showing up in pre-infection memory.

TCRdb re-derived calls from the 5' RACE reads in MiXCR, one entry per CDR3 protein. The table has some 450,000 distinct CDR3 sequences, 15% to 20% seen once. Sequenced sample: PBMCs or a T cell subset sorted from them (not recorded which). The sequence was obtained from an adult woman who had mild COVID-19 (a few samples of this study predate the infection). Cell type and time point are not known.

CDR3 sequence reads: CSAWPPSGGAREQYF. CDR3 nucleotide sequence: TGCAGTGCTTGGCCTCCTAGCGGGGGGGCTAGAGAGCAGTACTTC. The chain couples TRBV20-1 to TRBJ2-7, with 12 bases that match TRBD2. CDR1 DFQATT and CDR2 SNEGSKA come from the germline V gene (reference sequence). CDR3 size: 15 residues. J lost 7 bases, V lost 5 bases, and 12 bases had no gene match.